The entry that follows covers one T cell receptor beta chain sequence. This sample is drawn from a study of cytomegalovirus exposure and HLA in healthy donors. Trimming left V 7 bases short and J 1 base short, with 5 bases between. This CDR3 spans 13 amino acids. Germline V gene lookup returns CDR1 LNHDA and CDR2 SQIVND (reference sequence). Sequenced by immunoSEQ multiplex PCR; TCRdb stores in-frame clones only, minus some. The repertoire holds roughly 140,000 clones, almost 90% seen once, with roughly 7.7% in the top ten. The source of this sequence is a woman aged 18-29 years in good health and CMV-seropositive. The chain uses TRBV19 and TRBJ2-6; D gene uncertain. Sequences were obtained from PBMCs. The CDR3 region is CASTQSGANVLTF. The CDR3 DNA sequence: TGTGCCAGTACCCAATCTGGGGCCAACGTCCTGACTTTC.